The following is a TCR beta chain sequence with its context. This sample was included in a study of OX40 agonist ivuxolimab in advanced cancers. Germline loops: CDR1 LNHDA, CDR2 SQIVND (reference sequence). The CDR3 extends over 17 amino acids. The V segment lost 1 base and the J segment 3 bases; nucleotides outside the gene matches: 10. The assay was immunoSEQ multiplex PCR, and TCRdb's table has in-frame clones only and misses some. The sample shows 60,000 or so clones, approximately 90% of them seen only once. This rearrangement joins TRBV19 to TRBJ2-7, with 9 nucleotides matching TRBD2. The sequence derives from an adult with an advanced solid tumor such as melanoma, head and neck, liver or kidney cancer. This specimen was CD4+ or CD8+ T cells sorted from blood, taken in a trial of the OX40 agonist ivuxolimab. The CDR3 region is CASSIAVGGTSSYEQYF. The CDR3 nucleotides are TGTGCCAGTAGTATAGCTGTGGGCGGGACTAGCAGCTACGAGCAGTACTTC.